What follows describes a single TCR beta chain. Its antigen remains unidentified. Assay used: immunoSEQ multiplex PCR; TCRdb lists only in-frame clones, some missing. This repertoire shows 15,000 to 20,000 clones, over 70% found once; its top ten account for over 9.5%. Between the trimmed V and J ends, which lost 6 bases and 6 bases, there was a span of 11 bases. CDR1 is SGHRS and CDR2 is YFSETQ in the germline V gene. The CDR3 is made up of 12 amino acids. The data are from a study of somatic mutations in cytotoxic T cells in rheumatoid arthritis. Study-wide results and caveats: A single CD8+ clone exceeded 20% of CD8+ cells in about an eighth of the roughly 65 patients. Increasing age coincided with elevated CD8+ clonality among rheumatoid arthritis patients, though not among healthy controls.

The source material was CD8+ T cells sorted from blood. This sequence joins TRBV5-1 and TRBJ2-3; D remains unclear. The sequence came from a woman in her fifties or sixties in good health. This chain's CDR3 is CASTPGGDTQYF. The CDR3, as DNA: TGCGCCAGCACCCCCGGTGGGGATACGCAGTATTTT.